This T cell receptor (beta chain) stems from a study of T cells in Graves' hyperthyroidism and ophthalmopathy. Findings and limits, study-wide: Stable hyperthyroidism and ophthalmopathy were separated using 13 V-J signatures.

TCR beta CDR3 regions were amplified from RNA. Primed by the HTBI set, a first-round RT-PCR was run on the TCR CDR3. MiXCR, applied by TCRdb to the multiplex PCR reads, yields one record per CDR3 protein. The repertoire holds hundreds of thousands of distinct CDR3 sequences, with roughly 14% as singletons. In its sample, this clonotype was seen a few times. The antigen is not known. V lost 2 bases, J lost 8 bases, and 8 bases stayed unmatched. The germline V gene has CDR1 MNHEY and CDR2 SVGAGI. This CDR3 comprises 14 residues. The receptor comes from a woman in her forties or fifties with Graves' ophthalmopathy. The chain combines TRBV6-5 with TRBJ1-2, with 7 bases fitting TRBD1. Sequencing input: blood. The CDR3 loop is CASSYRQGLGGYTF. The CDR3 DNA follows: TGTGCCAGCAGTTACCGACAGGGACTGGGGGGCTACACCTTC.